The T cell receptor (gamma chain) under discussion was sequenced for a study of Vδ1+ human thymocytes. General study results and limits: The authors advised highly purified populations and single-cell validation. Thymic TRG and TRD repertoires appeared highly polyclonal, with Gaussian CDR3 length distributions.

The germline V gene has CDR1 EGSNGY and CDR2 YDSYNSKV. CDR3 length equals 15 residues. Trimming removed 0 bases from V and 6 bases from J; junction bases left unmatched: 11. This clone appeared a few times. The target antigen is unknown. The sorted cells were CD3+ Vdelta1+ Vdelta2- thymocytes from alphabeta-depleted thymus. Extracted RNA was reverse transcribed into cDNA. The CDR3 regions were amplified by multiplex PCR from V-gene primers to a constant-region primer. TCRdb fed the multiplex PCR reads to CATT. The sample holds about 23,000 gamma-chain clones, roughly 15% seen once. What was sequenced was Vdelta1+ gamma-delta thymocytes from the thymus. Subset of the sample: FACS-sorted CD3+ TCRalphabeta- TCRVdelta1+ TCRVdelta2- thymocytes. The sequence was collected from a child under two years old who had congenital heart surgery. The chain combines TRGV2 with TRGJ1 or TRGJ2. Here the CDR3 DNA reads TGTGCCACCTGGGACGGGCGAAGAATGGGTTATAAGAAACTCTTT. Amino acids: CATWDGRRMGYKKLF.